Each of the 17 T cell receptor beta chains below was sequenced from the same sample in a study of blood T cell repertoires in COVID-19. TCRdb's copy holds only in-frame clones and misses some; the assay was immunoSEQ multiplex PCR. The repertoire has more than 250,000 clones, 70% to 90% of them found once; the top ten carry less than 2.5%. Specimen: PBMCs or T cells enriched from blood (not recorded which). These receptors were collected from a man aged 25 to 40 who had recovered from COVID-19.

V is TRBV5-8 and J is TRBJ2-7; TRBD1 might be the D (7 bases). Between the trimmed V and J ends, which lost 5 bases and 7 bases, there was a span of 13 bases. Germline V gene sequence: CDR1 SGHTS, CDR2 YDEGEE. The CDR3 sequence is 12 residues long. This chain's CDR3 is CASREQGREQYF. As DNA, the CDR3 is TGTGCCAGCAGGGAACAGGGGAGGGAGCAGTACTTC.

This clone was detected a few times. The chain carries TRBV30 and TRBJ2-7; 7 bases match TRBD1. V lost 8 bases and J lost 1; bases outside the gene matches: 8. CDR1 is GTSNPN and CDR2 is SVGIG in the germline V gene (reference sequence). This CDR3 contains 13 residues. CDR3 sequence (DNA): TGTGCCGGCATAGCGACAGGGTCCTACGAGCAGTACTTC. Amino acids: CAGIATGSYEQYF.

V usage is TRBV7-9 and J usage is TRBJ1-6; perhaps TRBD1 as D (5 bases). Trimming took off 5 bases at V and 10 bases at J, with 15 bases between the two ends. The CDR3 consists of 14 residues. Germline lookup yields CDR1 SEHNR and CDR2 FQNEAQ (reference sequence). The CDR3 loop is CASSPPQGGSPLHF. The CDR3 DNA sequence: TGTGCCAGCAGCCCCCCCCAGGGAGGCTCACCCCTCCACTTT.

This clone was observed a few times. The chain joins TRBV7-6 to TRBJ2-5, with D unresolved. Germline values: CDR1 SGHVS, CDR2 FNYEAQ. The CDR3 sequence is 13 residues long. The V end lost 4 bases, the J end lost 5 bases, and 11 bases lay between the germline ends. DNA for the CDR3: TGTGCCAGCAGCTCCAGTCGGGTCGAGACCCAGTACTTC. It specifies CASSSSRVETQYF.

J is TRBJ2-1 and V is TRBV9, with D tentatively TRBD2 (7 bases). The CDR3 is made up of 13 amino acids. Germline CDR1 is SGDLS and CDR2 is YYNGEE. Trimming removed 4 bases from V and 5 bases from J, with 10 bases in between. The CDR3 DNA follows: TGTGCCAGCAGCAGCGGGACAAACAATGAGCAGTTCTTC. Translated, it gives CASSSGTNNEQFF. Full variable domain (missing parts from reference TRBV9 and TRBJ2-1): DSGVTQTPKHLITATGQRVTLRCSPRSGDLSVYWYQQSLDQGLQFLIQYYNGEERAKGNILERFSAQQFPDLHSELNLSSLELGDSALYFCASSSGTNNEQFFGPGTRLTVL.

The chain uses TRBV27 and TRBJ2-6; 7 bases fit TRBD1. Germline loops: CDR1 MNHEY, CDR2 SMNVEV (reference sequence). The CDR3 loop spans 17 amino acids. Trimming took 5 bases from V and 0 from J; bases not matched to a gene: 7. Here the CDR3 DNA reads TGTGCCAGCAGTCGCCGGGACAGTCGCTCTGGGGCCAACGTCCTGACTTTC. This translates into CASSRRDSRSGANVLTF.

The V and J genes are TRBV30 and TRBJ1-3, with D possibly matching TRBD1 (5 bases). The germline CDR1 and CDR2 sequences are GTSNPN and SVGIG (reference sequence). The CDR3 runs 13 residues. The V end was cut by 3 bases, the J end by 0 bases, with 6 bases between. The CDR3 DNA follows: TGTGCCTGGAGCGGGGGCTCTGGAAACACCATATATTTT. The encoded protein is CAWSGGSGNTIYF.

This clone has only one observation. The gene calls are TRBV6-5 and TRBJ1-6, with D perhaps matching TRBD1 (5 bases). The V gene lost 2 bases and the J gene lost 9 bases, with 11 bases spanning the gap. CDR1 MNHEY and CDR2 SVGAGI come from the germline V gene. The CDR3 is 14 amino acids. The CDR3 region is CASSYGQGGSPLHF. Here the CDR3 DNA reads TGTGCCAGCAGTTACGGCCAGGGAGGTTCACCCCTCCACTTT.

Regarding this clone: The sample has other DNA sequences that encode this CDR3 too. CDR3 protein: CASSPGQANYGYTF. The CDR3 region has the DNA TGTGCCAGCTCACCGGGACAGGCTAACTATGGCTACACCTTC. This rearrangement joins TRBV18 to TRBJ1-2; 8 nucleotides match TRBD1. The trim removed 3 bases at V and 0 bases at J, leaving 0 bases unmatched. Germline-derived CDR1 and CDR2 are KGHSH and LQKENI. The CDR3 is made up of 14 amino acids. The full variable domain, in which reference TRBV18 and TRBJ1-2 provide the parts outside the CDR3, is NAGVMQNPRHLVRRRGQEARLRCSPMKGHSHVYWYRQLPEEGLKFMVYLQKENIIDESGMPKERFSAEFPKEGPSILRIQQVVRGDSAAYFCASSPGQANYGYTFGSGTRLTVV.

In DNA form, the CDR3 reads TGTGCCAGCAGTTGGACGGGGACCTACAATGAGCAGTTCTTC. Encoded protein: CASSWTGTYNEQFF. The gene calls are TRBV2 and TRBJ2-1, with a weak D call TRBD2 (5 bases). The CDR3 loop spans 14 amino acids. The V and J ends lost 5 bases and 2 bases respectively, with 10 bases between them. Germline V gene lookup returns CDR1 SNHLY and CDR2 FYNNEI.

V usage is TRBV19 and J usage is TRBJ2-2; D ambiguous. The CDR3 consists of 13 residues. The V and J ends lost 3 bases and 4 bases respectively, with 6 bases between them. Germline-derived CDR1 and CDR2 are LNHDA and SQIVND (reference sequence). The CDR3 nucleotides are TGTGCCAGTAGTATGGGCCTCACCGGGGAGCTGTTTTTT. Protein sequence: CASSMGLTGELFF.

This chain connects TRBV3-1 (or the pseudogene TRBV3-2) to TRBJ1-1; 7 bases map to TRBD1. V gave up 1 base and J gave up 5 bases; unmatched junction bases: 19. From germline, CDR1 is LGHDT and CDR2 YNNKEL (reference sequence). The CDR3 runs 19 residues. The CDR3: CASSQVSAWDSPSWTEAFF. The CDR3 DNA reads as TGTGCCAGCAGCCAAGTAAGCGCCTGGGACAGCCCTAGTTGGACTGAAGCTTTCTTT.

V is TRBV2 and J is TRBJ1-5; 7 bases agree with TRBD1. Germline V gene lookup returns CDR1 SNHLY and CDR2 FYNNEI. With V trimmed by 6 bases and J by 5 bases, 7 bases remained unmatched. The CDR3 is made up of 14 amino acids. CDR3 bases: TGTGCCAGCAGGGGGACAGTAGTAGATCAGCCCCAGCATTTT. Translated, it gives CASRGTVVDQPQHF.

CDR3: CASRTFLGGDTEAFF. The CDR3 DNA sequence: TGCGCCAGCAGAACCTTTCTCGGGGGGGACACTGAAGCTTTCTTT. The chain links TRBV5-1 to TRBJ1-1; possibly TRBD1 for D (5 bases). This CDR3 has 15 amino acids. V shed 5 bases and J shed 3 bases, with 17 bases lying between them. The V gene's germline CDR1 is SGHRS and CDR2 YFSETQ. The full variable domain, in which reference TRBV5-1 and TRBJ1-1 provide the parts outside the CDR3, is KAGVTQTPRYLIKTRGQQVTLSCSPISGHRSVSWYQQTPGQGLQFLFEYFSETQRNKGNFPGRFSGRQFSNSRSEMNVSTLELGDSALYLCASRTFLGGDTEAFFGQGTRLTVV.

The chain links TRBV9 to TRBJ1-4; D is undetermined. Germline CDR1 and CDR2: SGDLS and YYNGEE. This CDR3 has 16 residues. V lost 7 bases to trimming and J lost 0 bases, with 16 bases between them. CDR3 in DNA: TGTGCCAGCGCGCCGCTGGGGAGTTCAACTAATGAAAAACTGTTTTTT. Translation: CASAPLGSSTNEKLFF.

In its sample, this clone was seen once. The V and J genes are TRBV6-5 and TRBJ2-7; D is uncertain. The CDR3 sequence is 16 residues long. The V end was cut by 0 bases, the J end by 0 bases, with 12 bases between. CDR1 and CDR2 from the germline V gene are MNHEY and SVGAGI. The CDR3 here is CASSYSRSFSSYEQYF. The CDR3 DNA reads TGTGCCAGCAGTTACTCTCGGAGTTTCAGCTCCTACGAGCAGTACTTC.

CDR3 coding DNA: TGTGCCAGCAGTTTAACAGGGACAGGGGGACAGCCCCAGCATTTT. As protein: CASSLTGTGGQPQHF. The V gene is TRBV28, the J gene TRBJ1-5; 11 bases line up with TRBD1. CDR1 is MDHEN and CDR2 is SYDVKM in the germline V gene. With V trimmed by 2 bases and J by 7 bases, 4 bases remained unmatched. The CDR3 sequence is 15 residues long.